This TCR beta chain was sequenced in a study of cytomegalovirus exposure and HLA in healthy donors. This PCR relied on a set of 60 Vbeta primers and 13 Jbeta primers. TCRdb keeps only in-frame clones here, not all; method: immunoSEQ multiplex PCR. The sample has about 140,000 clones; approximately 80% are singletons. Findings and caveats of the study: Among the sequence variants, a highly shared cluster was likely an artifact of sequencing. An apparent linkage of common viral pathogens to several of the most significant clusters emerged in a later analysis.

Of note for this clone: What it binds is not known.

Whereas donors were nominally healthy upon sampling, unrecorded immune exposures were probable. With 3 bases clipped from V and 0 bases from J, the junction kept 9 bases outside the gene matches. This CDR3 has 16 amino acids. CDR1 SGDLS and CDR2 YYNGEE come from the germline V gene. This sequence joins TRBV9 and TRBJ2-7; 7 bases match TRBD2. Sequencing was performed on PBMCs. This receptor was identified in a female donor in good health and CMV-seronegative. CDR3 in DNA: TGTGCCAGCAGCGCGGGAGGAGGGCGGGGCTCCTACGAGCAGTACTTC. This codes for CASSAGGGRGSYEQYF. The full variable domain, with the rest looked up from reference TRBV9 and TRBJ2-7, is DSGVTQTPKHLITATGQRVTLRCSPRSGDLSVYWYQQSLDQGLQFLIQYYNGEERAKGNILERFSAQQFPDLHSELNLSSLELGDSALYFCASSAGGGRGSYEQYFGPGTRLTVT.